Reported below is one T cell receptor (beta chain). The run of the v3.0 immunoSEQ assay was at survey level. Data came from immunoSEQ multiplex PCR; TCRdb stores just in-frame clones and leaves some out. This table has roughly 23,000 clones, 65% to 90% appearing once. This record comes from a study of long-term antiretroviral therapy in people with HIV. Trimming took off 1 base at V and 5 bases at J, with 16 bases between the two ends. Germline V gene lookup returns CDR1 SGHRS and CDR2 YFSETQ. The CDR3 consists of 15 residues. This material consisted of unsorted PBMCs, taken 0.1 years before starting antiretroviral therapy. This chain links TRBV5-1 with TRBJ2-7; D might be TRBD2 (6 bases). The TCR was taken from a man younger than 35 with HIV. CDR3 nucleotides: TGCGCCAGCAGCTTGCAACCGGGAGCACAGAACGAGCAGTACTTC. As protein: CASSLQPGAQNEQYF.